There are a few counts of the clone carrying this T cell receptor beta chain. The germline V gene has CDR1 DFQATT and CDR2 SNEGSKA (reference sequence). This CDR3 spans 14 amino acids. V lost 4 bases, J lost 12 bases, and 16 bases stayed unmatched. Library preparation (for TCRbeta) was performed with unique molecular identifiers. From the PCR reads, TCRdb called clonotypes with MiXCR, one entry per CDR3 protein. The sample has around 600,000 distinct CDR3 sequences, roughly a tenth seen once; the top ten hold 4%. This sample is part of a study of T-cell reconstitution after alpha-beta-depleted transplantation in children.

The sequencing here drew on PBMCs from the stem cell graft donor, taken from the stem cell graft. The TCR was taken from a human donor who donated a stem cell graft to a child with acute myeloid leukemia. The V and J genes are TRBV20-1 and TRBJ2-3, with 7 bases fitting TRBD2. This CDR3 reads CSATEYRTSALQYF. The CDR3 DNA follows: TGCAGTGCTACGGAATACCGAACTAGCGCTCTACAGTATTTT.